The T cell receptor (beta chain) described here comes from a study of T cells after somatic rescue of genetic block. Only in-frame clones appear in the TCRdb table, and some are missing; sequencing was by immunoSEQ multiplex PCR. Among 15,000 or so clones, roughly two thirds were seen once, and the ten largest hold approximately 15%. The germline CDR1 and CDR2 sequences are MDHEN and SYDVKM. The length of the CDR3 is 12 residues. V was trimmed by 7 bases and J by 2 bases, leaving 9 bases between them. The rearrangement joins TRBV28 to TRBJ2-7; D is unresolved. The receptor's source is a boy aged 10-17 years. The sequenced sample consisted of peripheral blood mononuclear cells (PBMCs). The CDR3 sequence: CASKSPPYEQYF. CDR3 bases: TGTGCCAGCAAGAGCCCCCCCTACGAGCAGTACTTC.